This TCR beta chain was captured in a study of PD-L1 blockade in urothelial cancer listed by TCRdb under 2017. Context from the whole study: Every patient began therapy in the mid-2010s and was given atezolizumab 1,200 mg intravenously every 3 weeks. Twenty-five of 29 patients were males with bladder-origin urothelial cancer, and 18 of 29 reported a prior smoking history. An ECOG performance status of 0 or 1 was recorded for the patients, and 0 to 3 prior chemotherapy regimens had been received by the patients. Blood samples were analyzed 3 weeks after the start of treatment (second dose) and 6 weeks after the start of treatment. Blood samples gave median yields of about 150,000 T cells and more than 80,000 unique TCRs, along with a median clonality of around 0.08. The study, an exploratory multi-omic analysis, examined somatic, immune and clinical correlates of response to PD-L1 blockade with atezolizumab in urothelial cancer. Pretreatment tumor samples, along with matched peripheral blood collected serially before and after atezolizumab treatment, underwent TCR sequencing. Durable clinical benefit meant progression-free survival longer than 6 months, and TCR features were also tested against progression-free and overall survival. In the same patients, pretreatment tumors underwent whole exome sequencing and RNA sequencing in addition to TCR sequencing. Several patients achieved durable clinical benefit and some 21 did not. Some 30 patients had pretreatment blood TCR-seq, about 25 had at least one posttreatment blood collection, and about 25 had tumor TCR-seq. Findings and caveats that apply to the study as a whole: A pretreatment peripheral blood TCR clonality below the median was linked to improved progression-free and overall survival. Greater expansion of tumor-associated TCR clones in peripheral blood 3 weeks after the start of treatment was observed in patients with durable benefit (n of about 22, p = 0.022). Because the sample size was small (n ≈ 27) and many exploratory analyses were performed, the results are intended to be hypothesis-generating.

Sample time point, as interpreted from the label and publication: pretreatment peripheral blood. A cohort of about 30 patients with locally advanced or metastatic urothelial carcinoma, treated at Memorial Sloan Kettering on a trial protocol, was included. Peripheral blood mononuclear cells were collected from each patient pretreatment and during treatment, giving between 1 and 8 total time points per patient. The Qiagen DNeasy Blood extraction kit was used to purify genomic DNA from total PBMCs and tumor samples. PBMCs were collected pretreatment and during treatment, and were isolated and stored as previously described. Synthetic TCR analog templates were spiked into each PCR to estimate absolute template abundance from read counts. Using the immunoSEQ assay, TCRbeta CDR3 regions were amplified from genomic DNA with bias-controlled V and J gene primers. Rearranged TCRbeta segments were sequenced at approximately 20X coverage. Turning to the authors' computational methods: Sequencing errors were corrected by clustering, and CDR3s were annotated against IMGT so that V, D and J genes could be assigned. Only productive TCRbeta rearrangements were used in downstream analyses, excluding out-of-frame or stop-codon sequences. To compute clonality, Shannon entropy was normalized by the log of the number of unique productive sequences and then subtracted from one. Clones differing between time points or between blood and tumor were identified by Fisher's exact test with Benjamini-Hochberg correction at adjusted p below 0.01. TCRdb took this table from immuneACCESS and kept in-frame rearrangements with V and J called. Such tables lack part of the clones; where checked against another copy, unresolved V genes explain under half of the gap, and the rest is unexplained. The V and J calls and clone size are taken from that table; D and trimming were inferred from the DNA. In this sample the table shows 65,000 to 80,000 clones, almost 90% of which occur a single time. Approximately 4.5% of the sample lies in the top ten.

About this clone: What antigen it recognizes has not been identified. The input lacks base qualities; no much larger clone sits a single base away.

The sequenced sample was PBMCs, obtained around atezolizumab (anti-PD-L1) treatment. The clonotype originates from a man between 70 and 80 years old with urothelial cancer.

The DNA reads TGTGCCGTAAACACGCCAGGGGGGGAGACCCAGTACTTC. It translates as CAVNTPGGETQYF. Here the chain combines TRBV7-7 and TRBJ2-5, with TRBD1 as a weak D call on 7 bases. Taken from cysteine to phenylalanine, the CDR3 has 13 residues. The sequence is cut down to CDR3 DNA, 39 bases in frame from base 1. The junction shows trimming of 11 bases on V and 5 bases on J, plus 18 bases between the germline ends. From a lookup of the germline V gene (reference sequence), CDR1 and CDR2 are SSHAT and FNYEAQ. Full variable domain (CDR3 extended with the reference TRBV7-7 and TRBJ2-5 proteins): GAGVSQSPRYKVTKRGQDVTLRCDPISSHATLYWYQQALGQGPEFLTYFNYEAQPDKSGLPSDRFSAERPEGSISTLTIQRTEQRDSAMYRCAVNTPGGETQYFGPGTRLLVL.